The 32 T cell receptor beta chains in this list originate from one sample, sequenced in a study of radiotherapy plus CTLA-4 blockade in lung cancer. Produced via immunoSEQ multiplex PCR; TCRdb's table is partial and in-frame only. The table lists about 60,000 clones, 77% of them singletons. The source material was peripheral blood, sampled from a patient treated with radiotherapy plus ipilimumab. These TCRs come from a human donor with non-small cell lung cancer who had a partial response to radiotherapy plus ipilimumab.

The chain employs TRBV18 and TRBJ1-2; no firm D call. The CDR3 has 14 amino acids. V lost 1 base, J lost 0 bases, and 6 bases lay in between. Germline CDR1 KGHSH, CDR2 LQKENI. CDR3 nucleotide sequence: TGTGCCAGCTCACCACTAGAGTCTAACTATGGCTACACCTTC. Translated: CASSPLESNYGYTF.

V gene TRBV13 combines with J gene TRBJ1-1; D gene ambiguous. The length of the CDR3 is 16 residues. Germline CDR1 reads PRHDT; CDR2 reads FYEKMQ (reference sequence). V was clipped by 1 base and J by 0 bases, with 12 bases between them. The DNA of the CDR3 is TGTGCCAGCAGCTTAGTTCTAGGTCAGATGAACACTGAAGCTTTCTTT. Translated, it gives CASSLVLGQMNTEAFF.

V usage is TRBV18 and J usage is TRBJ2-2; 9 positions agree with TRBD1. After removal of 4 bases from V and 7 bases from J, the junction contained 10 bases not matched to a gene. Germline CDR1 KGHSH, CDR2 LQKENI. This CDR3 contains 16 residues. The CDR3 DNA reads TGTGCCAGCTCACTATCGGGGACAGGGTCCGGCGGGGAGCTGTTTTTT. Translating it yields CASSLSGTGSGGELFF.

Notes on this clone: One end of the junction fails to match germline, which may point to a read error. J is TRBJ2-5 and V is TRBV30; 7 positions match TRBD2. The germline V gene encodes CDR1 GTSNPN and CDR2 SVGIG (reference sequence). CDR3 size: 12 residues. The CDR3 here is CAWEGGQETRYF. In DNA form, the CDR3 reads TGTGCCTGGGAGGGAGGGCAAGAGACCCGGTACTTC.

This sequence joins TRBV10-3 and TRBJ1-4, with D uncertain. Between the trimmed V and J ends, which lost 4 bases and 1 base, there was a span of 4 bases. Germline CDR1 and CDR2: ENHRY and SYGVKD. This CDR3 is 13 amino acids long. CDR3 nucleotides: TGTGCCATCAGTGCGGGAACTAATGAAAAACTGTTTTTT. Translation gives CAISAGTNEKLFF.

In its sample, this clone was seen a few times. V gene TRBV5-1 combines with J gene TRBJ2-3; a possible D gene is TRBD2 (6 bases). CDR1 and CDR2 (germline): SGHRS, YFSETQ. Trimming pared 4 bases from V and 1 base from J, leaving 13 bases between. This CDR3 comprises 15 residues. CDR3 coding DNA: TGCGCCAGCAGCCGCAGACTAGAGGGCACAGATACGCAGTATTTT. Translated: CASSRRLEGTDTQYF.

This rearrangement joins TRBV25-1 to TRBJ2-3; 7 bases agree with TRBD1. The CDR3 length is 13 residues. The V segment lost 7 bases and the J segment 0 bases; nucleotides outside the gene matches: 1. CDR1 and CDR2 (germline): MGHDK, SYGVNS. The CDR3 sequence is CASTTGSTDTQYF. CDR3 in DNA: TGTGCCAGCACGACAGGGAGCACAGATACGCAGTATTTT. Full variable domain (missing parts from reference TRBV25-1 and TRBJ2-3): EADIYQTPRYLVIGTGKKITLECSQTMGHDKMYWYQQDPGMELHLIHYSYGVNSTEKGDLSSESTVSRIRTEHFPLTLESARPSHTSQYLCASTTGSTDTQYFGPGTRLTVL.

The sample holds one count of this clone. V and J are TRBV7-9 and TRBJ2-1; D perhaps matches TRBD2 (7 bases). V lost 0 bases and J 2 bases, leaving 8 bases between the germline ends. The CDR3 is 15 amino acids. Germline assignment: CDR1 SEHNR and CDR2 FQNEAQ (reference sequence). The CDR3 region is CASSLAGGPYNEQFF. CDR3 nucleotide sequence: TGTGCCAGCAGCTTAGCGGGGGGGCCCTACAATGAGCAGTTCTTC.

The rearrangement links TRBV19 to TRBJ1-6; D perhaps matches TRBD1 (6 bases). Germline-derived CDR1 and CDR2 are LNHDA and SQIVND (reference sequence). The CDR3 extends over 16 amino acids. Trimming took 7 bases from V and 0 from J, leaving 13 bases between them. The DNA for the CDR3 is TGTGCCAGTACTCTACAGGGAAACTCCTATAATTCACCCCTCCACTTT. Translation: CASTLQGNSYNSPLHF.

The chain joins TRBV6-5 to TRBJ1-2, with TRBD1 as a possible D gene (5 bases). Germline loops: CDR1 MNHEY, CDR2 SVGAGI. The CDR3 totals 15 residues. Trimming pared 7 bases from V and 0 bases from J, leaving 15 bases between. CDR3 coding DNA: TGTGCCAGCACCTCGACAGCTCTCGCTAACTATGGCTACACCTTC. Amino acids: CASTSTALANYGYTF.

The chain carries TRBV19 and TRBJ2-4; the D gene is possibly TRBD1 (5 bases). CDR3 length: 15 amino acids. Germline lookup yields CDR1 LNHDA and CDR2 SQIVND (reference sequence). Trimming cost V 1 base and J 0 bases, with 7 bases left between them. CDR3 sequence reads: CASSIGREAKNIQYF. The CDR3 nucleotides are TGTGCCAGTAGTATAGGCAGGGAAGCCAAAAACATTCAGTACTTC.

The chain has TRBV7-9 and TRBJ2-2; D uncertain. The length of the CDR3 is 14 residues. V lost 2 bases, J lost 0 bases, and 4 bases lay in between. From germline, CDR1 is SEHNR and CDR2 FQNEAQ (reference sequence). DNA for the CDR3: TGTGCCAGCAGCTTAAAGCCGAACACCGGGGAGCTGTTTTTT. It specifies CASSLKPNTGELFF.

The rearrangement links TRBV5-6 to TRBJ2-3; perhaps TRBD2 as D (5 bases). With 0 bases removed from V and 2 bases from J, the gap between germline ends came to 10 bases. The CDR3 extends over 15 amino acids. Germline V gives CDR1 SGHDT, CDR2 YYEEEE. CDR3 sequence: CASSLAVGVTDTQYF. In DNA form, the CDR3 reads TGTGCCAGCAGCTTGGCGGTCGGGGTCACAGATACGCAGTATTTT.

This clone was picked up one time. The rearrangement links TRBV4-2 to TRBJ1-1, with D unclear. The V and J ends lost 0 bases and 11 bases respectively, with 16 bases between them. The CDR3 is made up of 14 amino acids. The V gene's germline CDR1 is LGHNA and CDR2 YNFKEQ. DNA of the CDR3: TGTGCCAGCAGCCAAGACAGTAATCCATGGTCGGCTTTCTTT. The encoded protein is CASSQDSNPWSAFF.

V gene TRBV5-1 combines with J gene TRBJ2-3, with D possibly matching TRBD1 (5 bases). The germline gives CDR1 SGHRS, CDR2 YFSETQ. V lost 2 bases to trimming and J lost 2 bases, with 12 bases between them. The CDR3 loop spans 15 amino acids. CDR3 bases: TGCGCCAGCAGCTTCGGACACCTACCCACAGATACGCAGTATTTT. This encodes CASSFGHLPTDTQYF.

The genes are TRBV5-1 and TRBJ2-7; D is perhaps TRBD1 (5 bases). CDR3 length equals 15 residues. V was cut by 4 bases and J by 0 bases, with 14 bases left in between. The germline CDR1 and CDR2 sequences are SGHRS and YFSETQ. In DNA, the CDR3 is TGCGCCAGCAGCGACCTGACAGCCAGCTCCTACGAGCAGTACTTC. It specifies CASSDLTASSYEQYF. The whole variable domain, remainder taken from reference TRBV5-1 and TRBJ2-7, is KAGVTQTPRYLIKTRGQQVTLSCSPISGHRSVSWYQQTPGQGLQFLFEYFSETQRNKGNFPGRFSGRQFSNSRSEMNVSTLELGDSALYLCASSDLTASSYEQYFGPGTRLTVT.

This rearrangement joins TRBV13 to TRBJ2-3; D may be TRBD2 (6 bases). Germline assignment: CDR1 PRHDT and CDR2 FYEKMQ (reference sequence). This CDR3 contains 15 residues. Trimming left V 2 bases short and J 4 bases short, with 13 bases between. The CDR3 coding sequence is TGTGCCAGCAGCTTAATGGGGGGTGGGGCAGATACGCAGTATTTT. Translated, it gives CASSLMGGGADTQYF.

The chain links TRBV7-3 to TRBJ2-1; 8 bases agree with TRBD2. The length of the CDR3 is 18 residues. Germline CDR1 SGHTA, CDR2 FQGTGA. Trimming at V came to 4 bases and at J to 0 bases, leaving 11 bases not matched to a gene. The CDR3 is CASSSPTFSGASYNEQFF. The CDR3 DNA follows: TGTGCCAGCAGCTCCCCGACCTTTAGCGGGGCCTCCTACAATGAGCAGTTCTTC.

The chain employs TRBV6-5 and TRBJ1-2, with a possible D match to TRBD1 (5 bases). Germline CDR1 MNHEY, CDR2 SVGAGI. With 7 bases removed from V and 4 bases from J, the gap between germline ends came to 16 bases. The CDR3 is 14 residues long. This CDR3 is CASISRGGLYGYTF. CDR3 nucleotides: TGTGCCAGCATCAGTCGCGGGGGACTCTATGGCTACACCTTC.

V and J are TRBV7-9 and TRBJ2-3; D remains unclear. Trimming shortened V by 1 base and J by 6 bases, and 5 bases separated the two germline ends. The length of the CDR3 is 12 residues. Germline-derived CDR1 and CDR2 are SEHNR and FQNEAQ (reference sequence). This CDR3 is CASSLVMDTQYF. The CDR3 DNA sequence: TGTGCCAGCAGCTTAGTCATGGATACGCAGTATTTT.

The chain couples TRBV5-4 to TRBJ2-7, with a weak D call TRBD2 (6 bases). This CDR3 contains 13 residues. The V and J ends lost 9 bases and 5 bases respectively, with 18 bases between them. Germline values: CDR1 SGHNT, CDR2 YYREEE (reference sequence). The CDR3 spells CATMTSGVHEQYF. The CDR3 DNA is TGTGCCACTATGACGTCGGGGGTCCACGAGCAGTACTTC.

The chain recombines TRBV7-2 with TRBJ1-1, with 10 nucleotides matching TRBD1. CDR1 is SGHTA, CDR2 FQGNSA, per germline. V lost 2 bases, J lost 6 bases, and 6 bases stayed unmatched. The CDR3 spans 15 residues. The CDR3 nucleotides read TGTGCCAGCAGCTTAAAGACAGGGGGCTTGTCTGAAGCTTTCTTT. It codes for CASSLKTGGLSEAFF.

This clone is a singleton in its sample. The V gene is TRBV6-5, the J gene TRBJ2-1, with 8 bases lining up with TRBD2. The CDR3 spans 16 residues. Germline values: CDR1 MNHEY, CDR2 SVGAGI. Trimming removed 1 base from V and 5 bases from J; junction bases left unmatched: 7. The CDR3 sequence: CASSYFSGGGDNEQFF. CDR3 DNA: TGTGCCAGCAGTTACTTCAGCGGGGGCGGCGACAATGAGCAGTTCTTC.

The chain carries TRBV15 and TRBJ2-5, with TRBD2 matching 7 bases. V shed 0 bases and J 4 bases; nucleotides not matched to a gene: 8. Germline CDR1 is LNHNV and CDR2 is YYDKDF (reference sequence). The CDR3 extends over 16 amino acids. DNA of the CDR3: TGTGCCACCAGCAGAGAGGGGCCGGGGGGATCAGAGACCCAGTACTTC. Its protein product is CATSREGPGGSETQYF.

This chain uses TRBV18 with TRBJ1-5, with D maybe TRBD1 (5 bases). In germline, CDR1 is KGHSH, CDR2 LQKENI. The CDR3 is made up of 15 amino acids. V dropped 2 bases and J dropped 7 bases, with 15 bases sitting between them. CDR3 sequence (DNA): TGTGCCAGCTCACCAGAGGTAGGGGTTGGGCAGCCCCAGCATTTT. Encoded protein: CASSPEVGVGQPQHF.

The chain joins TRBV6-1 to TRBJ1-2, with D hard to call. Germline lookup yields CDR1 MNHNS and CDR2 SASEGT. The CDR3 is 14 amino acids. V lost 6 bases to trimming and J lost 4 bases, with 15 bases between them. The CDR3 coding sequence is TGTGCCAGCAGCGAACGGGGAGTCCCCTATGGCTACACCTTC. Translation gives CASSERGVPYGYTF.

V and J are TRBV7-4 and TRBJ2-3, with 8 positions matching TRBD2. The V segment lost 1 base and the J segment 0 bases; nucleotides outside the gene matches: 12. The germline V gene has CDR1 SGHVT and CDR2 SQSDAQ. The CDR3 contains 19 residues. The CDR3 nucleotides are TGTGCCAGCAGCTTAGGGCCTAGCGGGTCCACTCCGAGCACAGATACGCAGTATTTT. Amino acid sequence: CASSLGPSGSTPSTDTQYF.

The V gene is TRBV15, the J gene TRBJ1-5, with 7 bases that match TRBD1. Unmatched junction bases numbered 9, after V lost 0 bases and J lost 4 bases. Germline loops: CDR1 LNHNV, CDR2 YYDKDF (reference sequence). The CDR3 consists of 17 residues. DNA for the CDR3: TGTGCCACCAGCAGAGATCTGGTGTCCAGGGGGAATCAGCCCCAGCATTTT. It yields the protein CATSRDLVSRGNQPQHF.

This rearrangement joins TRBV27 to TRBJ1-2; TRBD1 might be the D (5 bases). Looked up from germline, CDR1 is MNHEY and CDR2 is SMNVEV (reference sequence). V gave up 6 bases and J gave up 7 bases, with 21 bases separating them. The CDR3 runs to 15 residues. CDR3 bases: TGTGCCAGCAGATCCTACGGGGGTAGGTCGGTTGGCTACACCTTC. Residues: CASRSYGGRSVGYTF.

V usage is TRBV14 and J usage is TRBJ1-2; 9 bases align to TRBD1. The V segment lost 5 bases and the J segment 4 bases; nucleotides outside the gene matches: 8. Looked up from germline, CDR1 is SGHDN and CDR2 is FVKESK. This CDR3 has 15 amino acids. CDR3 region: CASSYAGTGLYGYTF. The CDR3 DNA follows: TGTGCCAGCAGCTACGCCGGGACAGGGCTCTATGGCTACACCTTC.

The gene calls are TRBV28 and TRBJ2-6; D may be TRBD2 (5 bases). The V gene's germline CDR1 is MDHEN and CDR2 SYDVKM. The CDR3 consists of 16 residues. V gave up 2 bases and J gave up 0 bases, with 8 bases separating them. Here the CDR3 reads CASSLGGASGANVLTF. CDR3 nucleotide sequence: TGTGCCAGCAGTTTAGGAGGAGCCTCTGGGGCCAACGTCCTGACTTTC.

This chain uses TRBV4-1 with TRBJ2-7; 7 nucleotides line up with TRBD1. Germline V gene data show CDR1 as MGHRA and CDR2 as YSYEKL. CDR3 length: 15 residues. Trimming at V came to 2 bases and at J to 2 bases, leaving 6 bases not matched to a gene. CDR3 nucleotide sequence: TGCGCCAGCAGCCAATCTGGCCAGGGGGCCTACGAGCAGTACTTC. As protein: CASSQSGQGAYEQYF.